The 8 T cell receptor beta chains below all came from one sample that was sequenced in a study of shared clonotypes between healthy human individuals. Measured with immunoSEQ multiplex PCR; TCRdb has only the in-frame clones, and not every one. The table records about 330,000 clones, roughly 84% of them present only once. The specimen was memory CD8+ T cells sorted from blood. Subset indicated: CD45RO+ cells pooled with CCR7-negative TemRA cells. The receptors stem from a young man in good health.

CDR3 in amino acids: CASSVAGGSFPDTQYF. CDR3 in DNA: TGTGCCAGCAGCGTAGCTGGGGGGAGTTTCCCAGATACGCAGTATTTT. J is TRBJ2-3 and V is TRBV9; D may be TRBD2 (6 bases). Germline V gene lookup returns CDR1 SGDLS and CDR2 YYNGEE. The CDR3 contains 16 residues. V was trimmed by 0 bases and J by 4 bases, leaving 15 bases between them.

This clone occurred once. As DNA, the CDR3 is TGTGCCTGGAGTTGGACAGGCCAAGAGACCCAGTACTTC. It is translated as CAWSWTGQETQYF. The rearrangement joins TRBV30 to TRBJ2-5; 7 bases fit TRBD1. The CDR3 is 13 residues long. Germline assignment: CDR1 GTSNPN and CDR2 SVGIG (reference sequence). The J segment lost 1 base and the V segment lost 2 bases, leaving 1 base of the junction unmatched.

A remark on this clone: This CDR3 is also generated by other DNA sequences in the sample. The rearrangement joins TRBV9 to TRBJ2-7; TRBD1 matches 10 bases. CDR3 length: 14 residues. After removal of 2 bases from V and 2 bases from J, the junction contained 1 base not matched to a gene. From germline, CDR1 is SGDLS and CDR2 YYNGEE. In DNA, the CDR3 is TGTGCCAGCAGCGTCGGGACAGGGGCCTACGAGCAGTACTTC. The encoded protein is CASSVGTGAYEQYF.

The rearrangement uses TRBV27 and TRBJ1-1; 9 bases are shared with TRBD1. Unmatched junction bases numbered 3, after V lost 5 bases and J lost 5 bases. There are 13 residues in the CDR3. The germline CDR1 and CDR2 sequences are MNHEY and SMNVEV (reference sequence). Here the CDR3 DNA reads TGTGCCAGCAGTCCGGGGACAGGGACTGAAGCTTTCTTT. As protein: CASSPGTGTEAFF.

The chain recombines TRBV11-2 with TRBJ2-7, with D possibly TRBD1 on 5 matching bases. CDR1 is SGHAT and CDR2 is FQNNGV in the germline V gene. The CDR3 has 15 amino acids. V was trimmed by 5 bases and J by 1 base, leaving 15 bases between them. This CDR3 reads CASSPWEQVSYEQYF. The CDR3 DNA reads as TGTGCCAGCAGCCCCTGGGAACAGGTTTCCTACGAGCAGTACTTC.

The gene calls are TRBV10-3 and TRBJ2-1; TRBD2 matches at 7 bases. V dropped 5 bases and J dropped 8; count of bases not matched to a gene: 3. The germline V gene encodes CDR1 ENHRY and CDR2 SYGVKD. The CDR3 consists of 12 residues. This CDR3 reads CAISLAADEQFF. As DNA, the CDR3 is TGTGCCATCAGTCTAGCGGCCGATGAGCAGTTCTTC.

This clone was picked up one time. CDR3 bases: TGCGCCAGCAGCCAAGATATCAGGGCTGAAGCTTTCTTT. Encoded protein: CASSQDIRAEAFF. The chain employs TRBV4-1 and TRBJ1-1, with a weak D call TRBD1 (5 bases). Germline V lookup: CDR1 MGHRA, CDR2 YSYEKL. V lost 0 bases, J lost 6 bases, and 8 bases lay in between. The length of the CDR3 is 13 residues.

CDR3 sequence: CASSQSLAVSYEQYF. The CDR3 bases are TGCGCCAGCAGCCAATCACTAGCGGTGTCCTACGAGCAGTACTTC. This sequence joins TRBV4-3 and TRBJ2-7; 8 bases agree with TRBD2. The CDR3 length is 15 residues. The J segment lost 1 base and the V segment lost 2 bases, leaving 4 bases of the junction unmatched. Germline-derived CDR1 and CDR2 are LGHNA and YSLEER.